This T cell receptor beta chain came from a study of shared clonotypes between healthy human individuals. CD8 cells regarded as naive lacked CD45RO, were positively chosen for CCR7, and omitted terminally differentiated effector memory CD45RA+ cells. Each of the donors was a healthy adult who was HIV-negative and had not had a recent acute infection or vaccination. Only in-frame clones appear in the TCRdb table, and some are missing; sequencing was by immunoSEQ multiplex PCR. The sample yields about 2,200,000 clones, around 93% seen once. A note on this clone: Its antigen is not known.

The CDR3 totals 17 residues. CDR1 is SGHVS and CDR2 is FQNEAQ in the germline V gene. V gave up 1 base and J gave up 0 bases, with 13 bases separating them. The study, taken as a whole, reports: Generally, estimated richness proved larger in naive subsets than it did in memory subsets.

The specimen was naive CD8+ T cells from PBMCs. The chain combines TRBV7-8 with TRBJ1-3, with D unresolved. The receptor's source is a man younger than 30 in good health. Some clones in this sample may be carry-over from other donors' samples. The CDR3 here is CASSLVSPIISGNTIYF. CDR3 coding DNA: TGTGCCAGCAGCTTAGTGTCCCCGATCATCTCTGGAAACACCATATATTTT.